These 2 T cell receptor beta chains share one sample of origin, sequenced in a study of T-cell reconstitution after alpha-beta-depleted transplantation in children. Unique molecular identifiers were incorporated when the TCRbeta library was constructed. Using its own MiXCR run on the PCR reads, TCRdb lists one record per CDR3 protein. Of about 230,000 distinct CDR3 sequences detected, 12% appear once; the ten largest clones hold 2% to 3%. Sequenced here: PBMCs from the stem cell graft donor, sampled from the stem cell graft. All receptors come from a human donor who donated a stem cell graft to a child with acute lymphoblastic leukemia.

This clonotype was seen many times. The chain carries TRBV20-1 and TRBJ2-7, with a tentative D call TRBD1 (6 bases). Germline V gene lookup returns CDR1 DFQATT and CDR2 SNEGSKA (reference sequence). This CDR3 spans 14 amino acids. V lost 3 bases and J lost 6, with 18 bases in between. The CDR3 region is CSASRARRGGEQYF. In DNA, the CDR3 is TGCAGTGCTAGCCGGGCCCGGCGAGGGGGCGAGCAGTACTTC.

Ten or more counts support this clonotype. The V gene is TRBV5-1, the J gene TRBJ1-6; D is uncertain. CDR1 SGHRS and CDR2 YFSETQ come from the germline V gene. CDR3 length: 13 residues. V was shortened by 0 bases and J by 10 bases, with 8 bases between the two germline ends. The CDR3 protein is CASSLGSQSPLHF. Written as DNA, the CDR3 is TGCGCCAGCAGCTTGGGCTCACAATCACCCCTCCACTTT. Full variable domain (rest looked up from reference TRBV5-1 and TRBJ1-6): KAGVTQTPRYLIKTRGQQVTLSCSPISGHRSVSWYQQTPGQGLQFLFEYFSETQRNKGNFPGRFSGRQFSNSRSEMNVSTLELGDSALYLCASSLGSQSPLHFGNGTRLTVT.